This is a list of T cell receptor beta chains from one sample in a study of blood T cell repertoires in COVID-19. This table comes from immunoSEQ multiplex PCR, and its TCRdb copy is limited to in-frame clones, with some not included. In the table there are 350,000 to 550,000 clones, around 89% of which are singletons. Source material: peripheral blood. Receptor source: a woman aged 25 to 39 with acute or convalescent COVID-19. The CDR3 runs from the conserved cysteine through the conserved F or W.

v_call,j_call,cdr3_aa
TRBV4-1,TRBJ1-5,CASSQGGYGGNQPQHF
TRBV24-1,TRBJ1-2,CATSDFKEGWYGYGYTF
TRBV7-8,TRBJ2-7,CASTAGRVTYEQYF
TRBV10-1,TRBJ2-5,CASSAGLAGQETQYF
TRBV19,TRBJ1-4,CASSTRDSINEKLFF
TRBV11-3,TRBJ2-7,CASSLKGELYEQYF
TRBV19,TRBJ2-2,CASSPRTGGFTGELFF
TRBV3-1/TRBV3-2,TRBJ2-6,CASSHRGTGANVLTF
TRBV6-5,TRBJ2-3,CASSSVGHTDTQYF
TRBV5-5,TRBJ1-4,CASSFSGYTNEKLFF
TRBV9,TRBJ1-2,CASSSGAGGYTF
TRBV11-3,TRBJ2-1,CASSLGPQVYYNEQFF
TRBV20-1,TRBJ1-2,CSASDPDRAWGYTF
TRBV5-1,TRBJ2-5,CASSPADLANQETQYF
TRBV6-5,TRBJ2-3,CASSRGTDTQYF
TRBV2,TRBJ1-2,CASSEEWWQSYGYTF
TRBV6-2/TRBV6-3,TRBJ1-6,CASSYVSTGRNSPLHF
TRBV19,TRBJ1-5,CSSGGYSNQPQHF
TRBV11-3,TRBJ1-2,CATDRGWNYGYTF
TRBV7-3,TRBJ1-1,CASSFSGQGFAFF
TRBV2,TRBJ2-7,CASVHQDSRYEQYF
TRBV15,TRBJ2-3,CATSRGRGEEYTQYF
TRBV2,TRBJ2-5,CASSEGDLRGRGGETQYF
TRBV10-1,TRBJ2-5,CASSESTGGTQYF
TRBV27,TRBJ1-1,CASRLTGVGAGEAFF
TRBV21-1,TRBJ2-7,CASSKGQINNYEQYF
TRBV5-4,TRBJ1-6,CASSYLPMGQGFDSPLHF
TRBV7-8,TRBJ1-1,CASSLFEENTEAFF
TRBV27,TRBJ1-6,CASSLFHSSPLHF
TRBV7-8,TRBJ1-5,CASSLEVGQTQPQHF
TRBV6-5,TRBJ2-2,CASRPLGQTFGELFF
TRBV19,TRBJ2-3,CASSMGGGTDTQYF
TRBV9,TRBJ1-1,CASSVADSMNTEAFF